This T cell receptor beta chain emerged from a study of T cells in Graves' hyperthyroidism and ophthalmopathy. RNA transcripts yielded amplified TCR beta CDR3 regions. When the TCR CDR3 underwent first-round RT-PCR, the HTBI primer set was used. MiXCR was run by TCRdb on the multiplex PCR reads, yielding one entry per CDR3 protein. The repertoire holds under 650,000 distinct CDR3 sequences, 15% to 20% seen once, with 3.8% in the top ten. Regarding the study as a whole: Through a model of 13 V-J features, ophthalmopathy was separated from stable hyperthyroidism. Clonotypes that were expanded in thyroid above 0.001 mostly appeared in blood too.

This CDR3 contains 15 residues. Germline V lookup: CDR1 WSHSY, CDR2 SAAADI. The V and J ends lost 6 bases and 3 bases, in that order; junction bases with no gene match: 5. Of note for this clonotype: The antigen is undetermined.

Hyperthyroidism had been newly diagnosed in patients aged 18 to 65, and its duration was under 2 months. Pregnant or lactating patients were excluded, as were those with uncontrolled infection or other autoimmune disease. V and J are TRBV10-2 and TRBJ1-5; 10 bases are a match to TRBD1. The specimen sequenced was blood. The TCR sequence derives from a woman under 40 with Graves' hyperthyroidism. CDR3 region: CASRSGQGFNQPQHF. DNA for the CDR3: TGCGCCAGCAGGTCGGGACAGGGGTTCAATCAGCCCCAGCATTTT.